Listed here are 10 T cell receptor beta chains from one sample, sequenced in a study of blood T cell repertoires in COVID-19. Measured with immunoSEQ multiplex PCR; TCRdb has only the in-frame clones, and not every one. The data contain hundreds of thousands of clones, 85% of them singletons. Input material: peripheral blood. These receptors all come from a woman aged 18-29 years with acute or convalescent COVID-19.

The CDR3 protein is CASSLSRDRGRGNTIYF. CDR3 sequence (DNA): TGTGCCAGCAGTTTGTCGAGGGACAGGGGCCGTGGAAACACCATATATTTT. This chain joins TRBV28 and TRBJ1-3, with 10 bases aligning to TRBD1. V trimming: 3 bases; J trimming: 3 bases; junction bases outside the gene matches: 8. The CDR3 is made up of 17 amino acids. Germline values: CDR1 MDHEN, CDR2 SYDVKM.

The chain joins TRBV5-5 to TRBJ1-1; a possible D gene is TRBD1 (6 bases). Looked up from germline, CDR1 is SGHKS and CDR2 is YYEKEE (reference sequence). Trimming left V 4 bases short and J 8 bases short, with 15 bases between. The CDR3 length is 13 residues. The CDR3 DNA reads TGTGCCAGCAGCCCCTTGCCCGGGACAGAAGCTTTCTTT. Protein product: CASSPLPGTEAFF.

The chain joins TRBV5-6 to TRBJ1-3; D is uncertain. Germline CDR1 is SGHDT and CDR2 is YYEEEE. CDR3 length: 14 residues. Trimming shortened V by 5 bases and J by 0 bases, and 9 bases separated the two germline ends. This chain's CDR3 is CASSMGSSGNTIYF. The CDR3 DNA reads as TGTGCCAGCAGTATGGGGAGCTCTGGAAACACCATATATTTT. Full variable domain (outside the CDR3, taken from reference TRBV5-6 and TRBJ1-3): DAGVTQSPTHLIKTRGQQVTLRCSPKSGHDTVSWYQQALGQGPQFIFQYYEEEERQRGNFPDRFSGHQFPNYSSELNVNALLLGDSALYLCASSMGSSGNTIYFGEGSWLTVV.

The chain recombines TRBV6-5 with TRBJ2-5, with TRBD2 identical over 9 bases. Trimming removed 5 bases from V and 3 bases from J; junction bases left unmatched: 4. The germline V gene has CDR1 MNHEY and CDR2 SVGAGI. There are 14 residues in the CDR3. The CDR3 sequence: CASSTLAGKETQYF. CDR3 bases: TGTGCCAGCAGTACCCTAGCGGGGAAAGAGACCCAGTACTTC.

The chain employs TRBV6-5 and TRBJ2-3, with D tentatively TRBD1 (5 bases). Trimming took off 6 bases at V and 4 bases at J, with 14 bases between the two ends. This CDR3 region has 14 residues. Germline assignment: CDR1 MNHEY and CDR2 SVGAGI. This CDR3 reads CASSTHRQSDTQYF. The DNA for the CDR3 is TGTGCCAGCAGCACACACCGACAGTCAGATACGCAGTATTTT.

V gene TRBV20-1 combines with J gene TRBJ2-7, with D perhaps matching TRBD2 (7 bases). Trimming pared 3 bases from V and 6 bases from J, leaving 21 bases between. Germline V gene lookup returns CDR1 DFQATT and CDR2 SNEGSKA (reference sequence). The CDR3 is 15 residues long. This CDR3 is CSASRGGGGPAEQYF. CDR3 DNA: TGCAGTGCTAGTCGCGGTGGGGGGGGCCCCGCCGAGCAGTACTTC.

This chain uses TRBV28 with TRBJ2-1, with 9 bases lining up with TRBD2. Germline CDR1 and CDR2: MDHEN and SYDVKM. V shed 1 base, J shed 9 bases, and the junction held 4 bases outside the gene matches. This CDR3 is 14 amino acids long. CDR3: CASSLFSGRSEQFF. CDR3 DNA sequence: TGTGCCAGCAGTTTATTTAGCGGGAGAAGTGAGCAGTTCTTC.

In DNA, the CDR3 is TGCGCCAGCAGCTCAGACCCCGGACAGGGGAATCAGCCCCAGCATTTT. Protein product: CASSSDPGQGNQPQHF. The V and J genes are TRBV5-1 and TRBJ1-5; 9 bases fit TRBD1. The CDR3 runs to 16 residues. Germline assignment: CDR1 SGHRS and CDR2 YFSETQ. The ends lost 3 bases at V and 4 bases at J; junction bases unmatched: 8.

This clone has only one observation. This chain links TRBV18 with TRBJ2-7, with TRBD1 matching over 9 bases. The junction had 14 bases not matched to a gene; V was cut back by 6 bases and J by 5 bases. CDR1 is KGHSH, CDR2 LQKENI, per germline. This CDR3 is built from 16 residues. Written as DNA, the CDR3 is TGTGCCAGCTCCCCAACACAAGGAGGACAGGGGAACGAGCAGTACTTC. Translating gives CASSPTQGGQGNEQYF.

The chain couples TRBV4-2 to TRBJ2-2; TRBD2 aligns across 7 bases. The CDR3 consists of 14 residues. V shed 6 bases and J 3 bases; nucleotides not matched to a gene: 4. Germline CDR1 and CDR2: LGHNA and YNFKEQ. DNA of the CDR3: TGTGCCAGCAGTCGGGAGGTCCACACCGGGGAGCTGTTTTTT. It specifies CASSREVHTGELFF.